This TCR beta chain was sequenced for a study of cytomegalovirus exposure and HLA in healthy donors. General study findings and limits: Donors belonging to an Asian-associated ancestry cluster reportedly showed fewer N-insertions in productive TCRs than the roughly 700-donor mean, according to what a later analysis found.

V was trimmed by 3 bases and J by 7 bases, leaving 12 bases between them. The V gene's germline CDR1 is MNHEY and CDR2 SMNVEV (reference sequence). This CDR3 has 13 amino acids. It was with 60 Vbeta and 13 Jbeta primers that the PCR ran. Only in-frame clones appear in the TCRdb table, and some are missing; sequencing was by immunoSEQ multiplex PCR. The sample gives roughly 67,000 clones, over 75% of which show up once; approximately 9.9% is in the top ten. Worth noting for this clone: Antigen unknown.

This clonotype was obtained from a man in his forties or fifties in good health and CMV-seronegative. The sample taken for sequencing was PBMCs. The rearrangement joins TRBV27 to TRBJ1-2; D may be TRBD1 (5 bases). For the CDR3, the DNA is TGTGCCAGCAGTTTCAGGGTAAACGGTGGCTACACCTTC. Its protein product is CASSFRVNGGYTF.